This T cell receptor (beta chain) was documented in a study of blood T cell repertoires in COVID-19. At the level of the study: There were acute and convalescent COVID-19 samples, and they came from the United States, Italy and Spain. Sample material is recorded as cDNA or gDNA derived from T cells, B-cell-depleted T cells, or PBMCs.

Original data processing: Reference gene primer amplification gave estimated nucleated cell counts. Clones were read by immunoSEQ multiplex PCR, and TCRdb kept only the in-frame ones, dropping some. The D gene and trimming were derived from the DNA, and the V and J assignments and clone size from that table. The sample holds fewer than 500,000 clones; approximately 90% are singletons and the top ten take 4.3%. Sequencing used peripheral blood. This TCR was recovered from a woman in her 30s with acute or convalescent COVID-19.

The CDR3, as DNA: TGTGCCACCAGCAGTTTCCCGGCCGGGGAGCTGTTTTTT. Its protein is CATSSFPAGELFF. This chain links TRBV15 with TRBJ2-2, with D uncertain. The V end was cut by 3 bases, the J end by 6 bases, with 8 bases between. Germline assignment: CDR1 LNHNV and CDR2 YYDKDF (reference sequence). The CDR3 loop spans 13 amino acids.